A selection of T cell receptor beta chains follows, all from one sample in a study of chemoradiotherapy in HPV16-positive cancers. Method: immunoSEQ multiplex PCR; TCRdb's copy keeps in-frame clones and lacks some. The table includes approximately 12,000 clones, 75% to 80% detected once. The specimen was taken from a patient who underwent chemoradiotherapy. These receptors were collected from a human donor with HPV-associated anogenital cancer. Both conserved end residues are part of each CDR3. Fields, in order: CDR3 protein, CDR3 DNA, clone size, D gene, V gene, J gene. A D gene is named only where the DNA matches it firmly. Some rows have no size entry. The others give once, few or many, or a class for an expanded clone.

CDR3aa: CASSSQAGRSGNTIYF
CDR3nt: TGTGCCAGCAGTTCCCAGGCAGGTCGCTCTGGAAACACCATATATTTT
abundance: .
d_gene: .
v_gene: TRBV28
j_gene: TRBJ1-3

CDR3aa: CSVAGARETDTQYF
CDR3nt: TGCAGCGTCGCGGGGGCGAGAGAGACAGATACGCAGTATTTT
abundance: few
d_gene: .
v_gene: TRBV29-1
j_gene: TRBJ2-3

CDR3aa: CASSEHDNQPQHF
CDR3nt: TGTGCCAGCAGTGAGCATGACAATCAGCCCCAGCATTTT
abundance: few
d_gene: .
v_gene: TRBV2
j_gene: TRBJ1-5

CDR3aa: CASLAGGLFVNEQFF
CDR3nt: TGTGCCAGCCTGGCGGGGGGGCTTTTTGTCAATGAGCAGTTCTTC
abundance: .
d_gene: TRBD2
v_gene: TRBV7-9
j_gene: TRBJ2-1

CDR3aa: CASSPSDRNLYEQYF
CDR3nt: TGTGCCAGCAGTCCAAGCGACAGGAACCTCTACGAGCAGTACTTC
abundance: .
d_gene: .
v_gene: TRBV11-2
j_gene: TRBJ2-7

CDR3aa: CASSQARTSGKETQYF
CDR3nt: TGCGCCAGCAGCCAAGCCAGGACTAGCGGTAAAGAGACCCAGTACTTC
abundance: .
d_gene: TRBD2
v_gene: TRBV4-1
j_gene: TRBJ2-5

CDR3aa: CASRSDRDRGRLDTEAFF
CDR3nt: TGCGCCAGCAGGTCCGACCGGGACAGGGGGAGGCTCGACACTGAAGCTTTCTTT
abundance: .
d_gene: TRBD1
v_gene: TRBV5-1
j_gene: TRBJ1-1

CDR3aa: CASSKGLAGAGEQFF
CDR3nt: TGCGCCAGCAGCAAGGGACTAGCGGGGGCCGGTGAGCAGTTCTTC
abundance: .
d_gene: TRBD2
v_gene: TRBV4-1
j_gene: TRBJ2-1

CDR3aa: CASSMGLAGGLLTDTQYF
CDR3nt: TGCGCCAGCAGCATGGGACTAGCGGGGGGATTACTCACAGATACGCAGTATTTT
abundance: .
d_gene: TRBD2
v_gene: TRBV5-1
j_gene: TRBJ2-3

CDR3aa: CASSFINGYEQYF
CDR3nt: TGTGCCAGCAGCTTTATTAACGGCTACGAGCAGTACTTC
abundance: few
d_gene: .
v_gene: TRBV7-2
j_gene: TRBJ2-7

CDR3aa: CASSAAGVGTSTGELFF
CDR3nt: TGCGCCAGCAGCGCAGCAGGCGTCGGGACTTCGACCGGGGAGCTGTTTTTT
abundance: .
d_gene: .
v_gene: TRBV5-1
j_gene: TRBJ2-2

CDR3aa: CASSIRGPSHAQHF
CDR3nt: TGTGCCAGTAGTATAAGGGGGCCCAGCCATGCCCAGCATTTT
abundance: .
d_gene: TRBD1
v_gene: TRBV19
j_gene: TRBJ1-5

CDR3aa: CASSLTGQGAGGNTIYF
CDR3nt: TGTGCCAGCAGCTTAACGGGACAGGGGGCGGGCGGAAACACCATATATTTT
abundance: .
d_gene: TRBD1
v_gene: TRBV7-2
j_gene: TRBJ1-3

CDR3aa: CASSRGGDTNTEAFF
CDR3nt: TGTGCCAGCAGTCGGGGGGGGGATACCAACACTGAAGCTTTCTTT
abundance: .
d_gene: .
v_gene: TRBV6-6
j_gene: TRBJ1-1

CDR3aa: CAWSVQAAGDTIYF
CDR3nt: TGTGCCTGGAGTGTACAGGCAGCCGGGGACACCATATATTTT
abundance: few
d_gene: .
v_gene: TRBV30
j_gene: TRBJ1-3

CDR3aa: CATSRGDSTDTQYF
CDR3nt: TGTGCCACCAGCAGAGGGGACTCCACAGATACGCAGTATTTT
abundance: .
d_gene: .
v_gene: TRBV15
j_gene: TRBJ2-3

CDR3aa: CASSLVGIYEQYF
CDR3nt: TGTGCCAGCAGCTTAGTGGGTATCTACGAGCAGTACTTC
abundance: .
d_gene: .
v_gene: TRBV7-9
j_gene: TRBJ2-7

CDR3aa: CASSLASGTGGYGYTF
CDR3nt: TGTGCCAGCAGCTTAGCGAGTGGGACAGGGGGCTATGGCTACACCTTC
abundance: .
d_gene: TRBD1
v_gene: TRBV7-8
j_gene: TRBJ1-2

CDR3aa: CASSEVPTANNEKLFF
CDR3nt: TGTGCCAGCAGCGAAGTCCCAACAGCAAATAATGAAAAACTGTTTTTT
abundance: .
d_gene: .
v_gene: TRBV5-4
j_gene: TRBJ1-4

CDR3aa: CASSLGLGGGRTDTQYF
CDR3nt: TGTGCCAGCAGCTTGGGGCTGGGCGGGGGCCGCACAGATACGCAGTATTTT
abundance: .
d_gene: .
v_gene: TRBV5-6
j_gene: TRBJ2-3

CDR3aa: CASSPGGTDVEKLFF
CDR3nt: TGTGCCAGCTCACCCGGAGGGACAGACGTGGAAAAACTGTTTTTT
abundance: .
d_gene: TRBD1
v_gene: TRBV18
j_gene: TRBJ1-4

CDR3aa: CASSLAFGRVKMGEQFF
CDR3nt: TGTGCCAGCAGCTTGGCCTTCGGGAGGGTAAAAATGGGTGAGCAGTTCTTC
abundance: .
d_gene: TRBD2
v_gene: TRBV5-8
j_gene: TRBJ2-1

CDR3aa: CASSQGLLSYEQYF
CDR3nt: TGTGCCAGCAGCCAGGGACTTTTGTCCTACGAGCAGTACTTC
abundance: few
d_gene: .
v_gene: TRBV7-9
j_gene: TRBJ2-7

CDR3aa: CASSDSSQGAYGYTF
CDR3nt: TGTGCCAGCAGTGACTCGTCACAGGGGGCCTATGGCTACACCTTC
abundance: .
d_gene: TRBD1
v_gene: TRBV6-4
j_gene: TRBJ1-2

CDR3aa: CASSEALGKLFF
CDR3nt: TGTGCCAGCAGTGAAGCGCTTGGAAAACTGTTTTTT
abundance: .
d_gene: .
v_gene: TRBV6-1
j_gene: TRBJ1-4

CDR3aa: CASSPPGTRGAEQFF
CDR3nt: TGTGCCAGCAGCCCACCCGGGACTAGGGGGGCTGAGCAGTTCTTC
abundance: .
d_gene: TRBD2
v_gene: TRBV9
j_gene: TRBJ2-1

CDR3aa: CASKRSGFQETQYF
CDR3nt: TGCGCCAGCAAACGATCAGGATTCCAAGAGACCCAGTACTTC
abundance: .
d_gene: .
v_gene: TRBV5-1
j_gene: TRBJ2-5

CDR3aa: CASTGRGYGYTF
CDR3nt: TGTGCCAGTACGGGGCGAGGGTATGGCTACACCTTC
abundance: .
d_gene: .
v_gene: TRBV19
j_gene: TRBJ1-2

CDR3aa: CASSSGTSATTGELFF
CDR3nt: TGTGCCAGCAGTTCTGGGACTAGCGCAACAACCGGGGAGCTGTTTTTT
abundance: .
d_gene: TRBD2
v_gene: TRBV6-5
j_gene: TRBJ2-2

CDR3aa: CASSPLPGQRKETQYF
CDR3nt: TGTGCCAGCTCACCCCTACCGGGACAGAGGAAAGAGACCCAGTACTTC
abundance: .
d_gene: TRBD1
v_gene: TRBV18
j_gene: TRBJ2-5

CDR3aa: CASSLEGTNQPQHF
CDR3nt: TGTGCCAGCAGCTTGGAGGGGACTAATCAGCCCCAGCATTTT
abundance: .
d_gene: .
v_gene: TRBV5-4
j_gene: TRBJ1-5

CDR3aa: CASSAGQAGTQYF
CDR3nt: TGTGCCAGCAGCGCCGGACAGGCGGGTACGCAGTATTTT
abundance: .
d_gene: TRBD1
v_gene: TRBV9
j_gene: TRBJ2-3

CDR3aa: CAISESVGTGSNEQFF
CDR3nt: TGTGCCATCAGTGAGTCGGTGGGGACAGGGTCCAATGAGCAGTTCTTC
abundance: .
d_gene: TRBD1
v_gene: TRBV10-3
j_gene: TRBJ2-1

CDR3aa: CSVQEVGGLGYEQYF
CDR3nt: TGCAGCGTTCAGGAGGTGGGGGGTCTAGGCTACGAGCAGTACTTC
abundance: .
d_gene: .
v_gene: TRBV29-1
j_gene: TRBJ2-7

CDR3aa: CASSPDRDTGYTF
CDR3nt: TGTGCCAGCAGTCCCGACCGGGACACCGGCTACACCTTC
abundance: .
d_gene: .
v_gene: TRBV28
j_gene: TRBJ1-2

CDR3aa: CASSPSVDGYTF
CDR3nt: TGCGCCAGCAGCCCTTCAGTAGATGGCTACACCTTC
abundance: few
d_gene: .
v_gene: TRBV5-1
j_gene: TRBJ1-2

CDR3aa: CASSYSEPNSPLHF
CDR3nt: TGTGCCAGCAGTTACTCCGAGCCTAATTCACCCCTCCACTTT
abundance: .
d_gene: .
v_gene: TRBV6-5
j_gene: TRBJ1-6

CDR3aa: CASSVRQPNQPQHF
CDR3nt: TGTGCCAGCAGTGTAAGACAGCCCAATCAGCCCCAGCATTTT
abundance: few
d_gene: .
v_gene: TRBV2
j_gene: TRBJ1-5

CDR3aa: CASSQLLGMMGTQYF
CDR3nt: TGTGCCAGTAGTCAACTCTTGGGGATGATGGGTACGCAGTATTTT
abundance: .
d_gene: .
v_gene: TRBV19
j_gene: TRBJ2-3

CDR3aa: CAWSAGPQAKVEQFF
CDR3nt: TGTGCCTGGAGTGCCGGCCCTCAGGCCAAAGTGGAGCAGTTCTTC
abundance: .
d_gene: .
v_gene: TRBV30
j_gene: TRBJ2-1

CDR3aa: CASSLAGGGETQYF
CDR3nt: TGTGCCAGCAGCTTGGCCGGGGGAGGGGAGACCCAGTACTTC
abundance: once
d_gene: TRBD2
v_gene: TRBV5-4
j_gene: TRBJ2-5

CDR3aa: CASSRQGYGYTF
CDR3nt: TGTGCCAGCAGTCGACAGGGCTATGGCTACACCTTC
abundance: .
d_gene: TRBD1
v_gene: TRBV28
j_gene: TRBJ1-2

CDR3aa: CASSPDGTEAFF
CDR3nt: TGTGCCAGCAGCCCGGACGGTACAGAAGCTTTCTTT
abundance: .
d_gene: .
v_gene: TRBV5-6
j_gene: TRBJ1-1

CDR3aa: CASSLAQGSPEKLFF
CDR3nt: TGTGCCAGCAGCTTAGCGCAGGGGTCTCCTGAAAAACTGTTTTTT
abundance: .
d_gene: .
v_gene: TRBV7-9
j_gene: TRBJ1-4

CDR3aa: CASSQELSAYEKLFF
CDR3nt: TGCGCCAGCAGCCAAGAATTGTCGGCATATGAAAAACTGTTTTTT
abundance: .
d_gene: .
v_gene: TRBV4-1
j_gene: TRBJ1-4

CDR3aa: CASSQDPGPNYGYTF
CDR3nt: TGTGCCAGCAGCCAAGATCCGGGACCTAACTATGGCTACACCTTC
abundance: .
d_gene: .
v_gene: TRBV4-2
j_gene: TRBJ1-2

CDR3aa: CASSSQGGQVPYNEQFF
CDR3nt: TGTGCCAGCAGCTCCCAAGGGGGACAGGTCCCCTACAATGAGCAGTTCTTC
abundance: .
d_gene: TRBD1
v_gene: TRBV7-3
j_gene: TRBJ2-1

CDR3aa: CASSLLGSPNTGELFF
CDR3nt: TGTGCCAGCAGTTTATTAGGGAGTCCGAACACCGGGGAGCTGTTTTTT
abundance: .
d_gene: .
v_gene: TRBV27
j_gene: TRBJ2-2

CDR3aa: CASSPEAWVDEKLFF
CDR3nt: TGTGCCAGCAGTCCCGAAGCTTGGGTAGACGAAAAACTGTTTTTT
abundance: .
d_gene: .
v_gene: TRBV6-6
j_gene: TRBJ1-4

CDR3aa: CASSMGGYQPQHF
CDR3nt: TGTGCCAGTAGTATGGGCGGATATCAGCCCCAGCATTTT
abundance: .
d_gene: .
v_gene: TRBV19
j_gene: TRBJ1-5